This T cell receptor (beta chain) was recorded in a study of blood T cell repertoires in COVID-19. For the study at large: Samples came from the United States, Italy and Spain, spanning acute and convalescent COVID-19. T cells, B-cell-depleted T cells, or PBMCs supplied cDNA or gDNA.

As processed by the authors: From reference gene primer amplification, estimates of nucleated cell counts were derived. This table comes from immunoSEQ multiplex PCR, and its TCRdb copy is limited to in-frame clones, with some not included. Clone size and V and J calls were adopted from that table, with D and trimming inferred from the DNA. The table shows some 490,000 clones, with 70% to 90% occurring only once. Germline V gives CDR1 SQVTM, CDR2 ANQGSEA. The CDR3 spans 14 residues. V lost 3 bases to trimming and J lost 0 bases, with 12 bases between them. V and J are TRBV29-1 and TRBJ2-7, with a possible D match to TRBD2 (5 bases). Specimen: peripheral blood. This TCR was recovered from a human donor in a cohort sampled during active COVID-19. CDR3 nucleotides: TGCAGCGTTGAGATGCAGCGGAGCTCCTACGAGCAGTACTTC. Encoded protein: CSVEMQRSSYEQYF.